The next 11 T cell receptor beta chains were all read from a single sample in a study of T cell repertoires in cytomegalovirus infection. TCRdb called the reads again in MiXCR, with one record for every CDR3 protein. The sample holds around 450,000 distinct CDR3 sequences; roughly 30% are singletons and the top ten take approximately 15%. The specimen was PBMCs. All receptors derive from a human donor in good health (CMV status not recorded). Some clones in this sample may be carry-over from other donors' samples.

The chain is built from TRBV2 and TRBJ2-2; 7 positions agree with TRBD1. The CDR3 contains 16 residues. The J segment lost 6 bases and the V segment lost 1 base, leaving 8 bases of the junction unmatched. Germline V lookup: CDR1 SNHLY, CDR2 FYNNEI. The CDR3 bases are TGTGCCAGCAGTGAAGGGGGCAGGGGGTCCGCCGGGGAGCTGTTTTTT. The encoded protein is CASSEGGRGSAGELFF. The full variable domain, in which reference TRBV2 and TRBJ2-2 provide the parts outside the CDR3, is EPEVTQTPSHQVTQMGQEVILRCVPISNHLYFYWYRQILGQKVEFLVSFYNNEISEKSEIFDDQFSVERPDGSNFTLKIRSTKLEDSAMYFCASSEGGRGSAGELFFGEGSRLTVL.

A few counts support this clonotype. The chain has TRBV28 and TRBJ1-2, with 9 positions matching TRBD1. The V segment lost 7 bases and the J segment 4 bases; nucleotides outside the gene matches: 7. Germline-derived CDR1 and CDR2 are MDHEN and SYDVKM. This CDR3 comprises 14 residues. In DNA, the CDR3 is TGTGCCAGCACTGGGACAGGGAGATCCTATGGCTACACCTTC. Its protein is CASTGTGRSYGYTF.

To note about this clonotype: No conserved phenylalanine or tryptophan ends this CDR3, so it is likely a read error. The gene calls are TRBV4-3 and TRBJ2-7; D tentatively reads TRBD1 or TRBD2 (5 bases each). Germline CDR1 and CDR2: LGHNA and YSLEER. The germline V and J ends were trimmed by 2 bases and 2 bases, with 13 bases remaining between them. The CDR3 extends over 15 amino acids. CDR3 sequence: CASSQTWGSAYEQYL. The DNA for the CDR3 is TGCGCCAGCAGCCAAACCTGGGGGTCCGCCTACGAGCAGTACTTA.

The chain couples TRBV4-2 to TRBJ2-3; 8 bases match TRBD2. J was trimmed by 6 bases and V by 0 bases; bases with no gene match: 5. Germline CDR1 is LGHNA and CDR2 is YNFKEQ. The CDR3 sequence is 15 residues long. CDR3 nucleotides: TGTGCCAGCAGCCAAGATAGCGGGGTGGGGGATACGCAGTATTTT. This translates into CASSQDSGVGDTQYF.

A word on this clonotype: A much larger clone differs by one base, so this may be a read error. The rearrangement links TRBV12-3 or TRBV12-4 to TRBJ2-1; TRBD1 matches at 8 bases. The CDR3 runs to 13 residues. In DNA, the CDR3 is TGTGCCTGCAGTGGGGACAGGTTGAATGAGCAGTTCTTC. It specifies CACSGDRLNEQFF.

About this clonotype: This may stem from a read error, because a much larger clone lies one nucleotide away. The chain recombines TRBV4-1 with TRBJ1-4; 9 bases are shared with TRBD1. Germline CDR1 is MGHRA and CDR2 is YSYEKL. The CDR3 length is 15 residues. The CDR3 loop is CASSQGTGWNEKLCF. The CDR3 DNA reads TGCGCCAGCAGCCAGGGGACAGGGTGGAATGAAAAACTGTGTTTT.

The gene calls are TRBV4-3 and TRBJ2-3; 7 bases are a match to TRBD2. The junction had 7 bases not matched to a gene; V was cut back by 1 base and J by 6 bases. The CDR3 spans 15 residues. Germline values: CDR1 LGHNA, CDR2 YSLEER. Written as DNA, the CDR3 is TGCGCCAGCAGCCAAGCCGCCTGGGAGGGGGATACGCAGTATTTT. Protein product: CASSQAAWEGDTQYF.

In this sample, this clonotype turned up many times. This chain connects TRBV7-2 to TRBJ1-3, with unresolved D. Trimming took 5 bases from V and 0 from J, leaving 23 bases between them. CDR1 is SGHTA and CDR2 is FQGNSA in the germline V gene. The CDR3 spans 19 residues. CDR3 nucleotide sequence: TGTGCCAGCAGCCCTCGACCAGTCGATAGTCCTGTCTCTGGAAACACCATATATTTT. Amino acids: CASSPRPVDSPVSGNTIYF.

This clonotype was seen more than once but under ten times. The CDR3 is CASSLKVARRANTGELFF. The CDR3, as DNA: TGTGCCAGCAGCTTAAAAGTAGCGCGGAGGGCGAACACCGGGGAGCTGTTTTTT. The V gene is TRBV7-2, the J gene TRBJ2-2, with D maybe TRBD2 (6 bases). Deletions cut 2 bases from V and 0 bases from J, with 16 bases between. The germline V gene has CDR1 SGHTA and CDR2 FQGNSA. The CDR3 is made up of 18 amino acids.

This clonotype was seen more than once but under ten times. V and J are TRBV7-6 and TRBJ2-3; tentatively, D is TRBD1 (5 bases). Trimming pared 1 base from V and 3 bases from J, leaving 11 bases between. Germline-derived CDR1 and CDR2 are SGHVS and FNYEAQ. This CDR3 has 15 amino acids. The CDR3 sequence is CASSLGTTVTDTQYF. The CDR3 bases are TGTGCCAGCAGCTTAGGCACGACAGTAACAGATACGCAGTATTTT.

This chain joins TRBV27 and TRBJ2-1; 8 positions match TRBD2. The germline gives CDR1 MNHEY, CDR2 SMNVEV (reference sequence). Trimming cost V 8 bases and J 1 base; bases outside gene matches: 13. The CDR3 totals 17 residues. DNA for the CDR3: TGTGCCAGCTGCCGGGGGGGACCGGGGGGTTCCTACAATGAGCAGTTCTTC. It yields the protein CASCRGGPGGSYNEQFF.